This TCR beta chain was found in a study of regulatory T cells in long-lasting Graves disease. Time point here: newly diagnosed GD, antithyroid drugs for less than 3 months. There was RNA extracted from PBMCs, and the TCR library was made from it. This clonotype was picked up a small number of times. Relying on iRepertoire HTBI primers and Arm-PCR of CDR3 regions, the team built TCR beta libraries. In TCRdb, the multiplex PCR reads were re-called with MiXCR into one record per CDR3 protein. This table holds some 500,000 distinct CDR3 sequences, roughly 16% found once. This CDR3 region has 14 residues. CDR1 is LNHDA, CDR2 SQIVND, per germline (reference sequence). V gave up 3 bases and J gave up 3 bases, with 11 bases separating them. The data were also submitted as part of a second study, on T cells in Graves' hyperthyroidism and ophthalmopathy. From that study: Model output signaled ophthalmopathy a median approximately 6 months ahead of onset.

This TCR derives from a woman in her forties or fifties with Graves disease. The chain joins TRBV19 to TRBJ1-1; D uncertain. This specimen consisted of peripheral blood mononuclear cells (PBMCs), obtained at new diagnosis, from a patient treated with antithyroid drugs. This CDR3 is CASSIEQYDTEAFF. The CDR3, as DNA: TGTGCCAGTAGTATCGAGCAGTATGACACTGAAGCTTTCTTT.